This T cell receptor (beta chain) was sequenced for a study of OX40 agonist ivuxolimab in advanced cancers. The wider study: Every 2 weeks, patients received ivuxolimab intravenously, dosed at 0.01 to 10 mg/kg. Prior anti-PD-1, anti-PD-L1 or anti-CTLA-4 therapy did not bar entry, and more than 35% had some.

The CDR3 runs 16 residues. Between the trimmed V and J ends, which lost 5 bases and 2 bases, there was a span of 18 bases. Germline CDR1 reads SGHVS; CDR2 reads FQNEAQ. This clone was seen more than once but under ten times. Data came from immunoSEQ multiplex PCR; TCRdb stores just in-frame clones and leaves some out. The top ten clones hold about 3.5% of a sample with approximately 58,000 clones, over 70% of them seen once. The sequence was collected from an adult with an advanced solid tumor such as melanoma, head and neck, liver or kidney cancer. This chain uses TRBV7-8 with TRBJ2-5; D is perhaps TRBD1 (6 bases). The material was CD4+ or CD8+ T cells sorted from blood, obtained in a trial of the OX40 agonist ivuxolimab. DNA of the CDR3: TGTGCCAGCAGCCTTAGGGTCCGGGACATACAAGAGACCCAGTACTTC. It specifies CASSLRVRDIQETQYF.